This T cell receptor beta chain is drawn from a study of blood T cell repertoires in COVID-19. This CDR3 region has 15 residues. V was trimmed by 4 bases and J by 3 bases, leaving 16 bases between them. In germline, CDR1 is SGHDN, CDR2 FVKESK. Seattle researchers signed up patients amid active infection and tracked them longitudinally. Profiling relied on immunoSEQ multiplex PCR, and the TCRdb table lists in-frame clones only, not all of them. The sample yields 150,000 to 200,000 clones, roughly four fifths seen once. The clonotype comes from a woman aged 80 or older with COVID-19, enrolled during active disease. The chain employs TRBV14 and TRBJ2-7; weak D call: TRBD1 (5 bases). The sequenced material came from peripheral blood. The DNA for the CDR3 is TGTGCCAGCAGCCTGAAGCCTCAGGGTTACTACGAGCAGTACTTC. Amino acid sequence: CASSLKPQGYYEQYF.